The 12 T cell receptor beta chains presented below share a single source sample, sequenced in a study of blood T cell repertoires in COVID-19. Produced via immunoSEQ multiplex PCR; TCRdb's table is partial and in-frame only. The sample consists of more than 110,000 clones, over 70% of them appearing once. Material for sequencing was peripheral blood. Receptors originate from a human donor in a cohort sampled during active COVID-19.

The CDR3, as DNA: TGTGCCAGTAGTATCCTCGGACAGGGCAGGAATCAGCCCCAGCATTTT. Translated: CASSILGQGRNQPQHF. The chain employs TRBV19 and TRBJ1-5, with TRBD1 identical over 8 bases. The ends lost 3 bases at V and 4 bases at J; junction bases unmatched: 8. Per germline, CDR1 LNHDA and CDR2 SQIVND (reference sequence). There are 16 residues in the CDR3.

V gene TRBV19 combines with J gene TRBJ2-5; possibly TRBD1 for D (7 bases). Trimming took 1 base from V and 8 from J, leaving 17 bases between them. The CDR3 consists of 15 residues. Per germline, CDR1 LNHDA and CDR2 SQIVND (reference sequence). DNA of the CDR3: TGTGCCAGTAGTATAGTACGGGGGCAGGGGGGTACCCAGTACTTC. Translation: CASSIVRGQGGTQYF. The entire variable domain, with the rest obtained from reference TRBV19 and TRBJ2-5, is as follows: DGGITQSPKYLFRKEGQNVTLSCEQNLNHDAMYWYRQDPGQGLRLIYYSQIVNDFQKGDIAEGYSVSREKKESFPLTVTSAQKNPTAFYLCASSIVRGQGGTQYFGPGTRLLVL.

V gene TRBV6-5 combines with J gene TRBJ2-1; D gene ambiguous. Looked up from germline, CDR1 is MNHEY and CDR2 is SVGAGI. V was pared by 2 bases and J by 0 bases, with 11 bases between. There are 16 residues in the CDR3. CDR3 coding DNA: TGTGCCAGCAGTTACGCCACAAGGAGCTCCTACAATGAGCAGTTCTTC. It translates to CASSYATRSSYNEQFF.

This clone was detected a few times. The chain couples TRBV30 to TRBJ2-2; 7 bases align to TRBD1. The CDR3 runs 12 residues. The V and J ends lost 3 bases and 6 bases, in that order; junction bases with no gene match: 1. Germline V gene sequence: CDR1 GTSNPN, CDR2 SVGIG (reference sequence). Written as DNA, the CDR3 is TGTGCCTGGAGAAGGGGGCCCGGGGAGCTGTTTTTT. Its protein product is CAWRRGPGELFF. The full variable domain, completed using reference TRBV30 and TRBJ2-2, is SQTIHQWPATLVQPVGSPLSLECTVEGTSNPNLYWYRQAAGRGLQLLFYSVGIGQISSEVPQNLSASRPQDRQFILSSKKLLLSDSGFYLCAWRRGPGELFFGEGSRLTVL.

The rearrangement uses TRBV5-1 and TRBJ2-1, with 13 bases that match TRBD2. The CDR3 is made up of 17 amino acids. Germline CDR1 SGHRS, CDR2 YFSETQ. V was clipped by 4 bases and J by 7 bases; unmatched bases: 11. CDR3 residues: CASSPPLLAGGGNEQFF. The CDR3 nucleotides read TGCGCCAGCAGCCCCCCGCTACTAGCGGGGGGGGGTAATGAGCAGTTCTTC.

The chain carries TRBV7-2 and TRBJ2-3, with TRBD1 matching 8 bases. The CDR3 extends over 15 amino acids. V lost 6 bases and J lost 1; bases outside the gene matches: 6. Germline V gene data show CDR1 as SGHTA and CDR2 as FQGNSA. The CDR3 is CASRPRGRGTDTQYF. The CDR3 DNA follows: TGTGCCAGCAGGCCCAGGGGGCGCGGCACAGATACGCAGTATTTT.

CDR3 sequence reads: CASGFQVGEQFF. The CDR3, as DNA: TGCGCCAGCGGCTTTCAGGTGGGTGAGCAGTTCTTC. The chain is built from TRBV4-3 and TRBJ2-1; D is unresolved. The CDR3 is 12 amino acids. Looked up from germline, CDR1 is LGHNA and CDR2 is YSLEER. V shed 8 bases and J shed 9 bases, with 14 bases lying between them.

Only a few counts were recorded for this clone. V and J are TRBV27 and TRBJ2-1; TRBD2 aligns across 11 bases. The V segment lost 3 bases and the J segment 0 bases; nucleotides outside the gene matches: 13. CDR1 and CDR2 (germline): MNHEY, SMNVEV (reference sequence). CDR3 length: 20 residues. The chain's CDR3 is CASSLFFSGRAPGSYNEQFF. CDR3 sequence (DNA): TGTGCCAGCAGTTTGTTTTTTAGCGGGAGGGCCCCCGGCTCCTACAATGAGCAGTTCTTC.

CDR3 DNA sequence: TGTGCCAGCAGTCCACGGGGGGGCACAGATACGCAGTATTTT. It codes for CASSPRGGTDTQYF. V is TRBV7-3 and J is TRBJ2-3; TRBD2 matches 7 bases. Trimming cost V 6 bases and J 1 base; bases outside gene matches: 4. Germline lookup yields CDR1 SGHTA and CDR2 FQGTGA. The CDR3 sequence is 14 residues long.

V and J are TRBV19 and TRBJ1-1; 8 bases match TRBD1. This CDR3 has 13 amino acids. Trimming cost V 9 bases and J 5 bases; bases outside gene matches: 8. The germline V gene has CDR1 LNHDA and CDR2 SQIVND (reference sequence). Here the CDR3 reads CASRQGRETEAFF. The DNA of the CDR3 is TGTGCCAGCAGACAGGGGCGCGAGACTGAAGCTTTCTTT.

The chain is built from TRBV19 and TRBJ2-1, with 9 nucleotides matching TRBD2. V gave up 5 bases and J gave up 5 bases; unmatched junction bases: 7. The CDR3 consists of 15 residues. Germline V gene data show CDR1 as LNHDA and CDR2 as SQIVND (reference sequence). CDR3 loop: CASSAGTSIDNEQFF. For the CDR3, the DNA is TGTGCCAGTAGTGCGGGGACTAGCATAGACAATGAGCAGTTCTTC.

This clone has a single count. The rearrangement joins TRBV7-2 to TRBJ2-3, with 9 bases aligning to TRBD2. CDR1 is SGHTA and CDR2 is FQGNSA in the germline V gene. Trimming removed 1 base from V and 5 bases from J; junction bases left unmatched: 7. The CDR3 length is 16 residues. CDR3 coding DNA: TGTGCCAGCAGCTTAGAGGCGCGGGAGGGCCTAGATACGCAGTATTTT. Translation: CASSLEAREGLDTQYF.